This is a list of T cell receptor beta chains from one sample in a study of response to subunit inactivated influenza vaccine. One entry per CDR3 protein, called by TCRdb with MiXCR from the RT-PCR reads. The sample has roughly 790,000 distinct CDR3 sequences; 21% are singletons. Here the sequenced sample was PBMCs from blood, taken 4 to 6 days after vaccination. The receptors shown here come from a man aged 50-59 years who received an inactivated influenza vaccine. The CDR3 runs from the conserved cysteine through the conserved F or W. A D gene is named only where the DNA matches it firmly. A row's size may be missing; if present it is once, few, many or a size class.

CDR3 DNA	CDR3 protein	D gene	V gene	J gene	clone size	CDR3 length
TGTGCCACCAGCAGGACTTGGACTAGCGGGGCCTACGAGCAGTACTTC	CATSRTWTSGAYEQYF	TRBD2	TRBV15	TRBJ2-7	NA	16
TGTGCCATCAGTGAGCAAGTAGTCGGCGAGCAGTACTTC	CAISEQVVGEQYF	NA	TRBV10-3	TRBJ2-7	NA	13
TGCAGCGTTGTGGCGCAAGCGGTTGGCGAGCAGTACTTC	CSVVAQAVGEQYF	NA	TRBV29-1	TRBJ2-7	few	13
TGTGCCAGCACCCCGGGGGGCGGGCTAAGCTCCTACGAGCAGTACTTC	CASTPGGGLSSYEQYF	NA	TRBV7-9	TRBJ2-7	few	16
TGTGCCAGCAGCTCTGCAGGGAACGTAGCCAAAAACATTCAGTACTTC	CASSSAGNVAKNIQYF	NA	TRBV28	TRBJ2-4	NA	16
TGTGCCAGCAGCTTAGACGGAGCCCAAATGAACACTGAAGCTTTCTTT	CASSLDGAQMNTEAFF	NA	TRBV7-2	TRBJ1-1	NA	16
TGCAGTGCTAAGGGCGGCCCGAATGAAAAACTGTTTTTT	CSAKGGPNEKLFF	NA	TRBV20-1	TRBJ1-4	few	13
TGTGCCAGCAGCCAGCAGGGCCTTTATGGCTACACCTTC	CASSQQGLYGYTF	NA	TRBV5-5	TRBJ1-2	NA	13
TGTGCCAGCAAACCTAGCGCGGAGGTCAACGAGCAGTACTTC	CASKPSAEVNEQYF	NA	TRBV6-2/TRBV6-3	TRBJ2-7	NA	14
TGCGCCAGCAGCCAAGATCGGGGCAGGGTAAACACTGAAGCTTTCTTT	CASSQDRGRVNTEAFF	NA	TRBV4-1	TRBJ1-1	few	16
TGCGCCAGCAGCTTGTATCAGTCAGACAGTGGCTACACCTTC	CASSLYQSDSGYTF	NA	TRBV5-1	TRBJ1-2	NA	14
TGTGCCAGCAGTTTGGTGGACAGAAGTTTTAGCACAGATACGCAGTATTTT	CASSLVDRSFSTDTQYF	NA	TRBV12-3/TRBV12-4	TRBJ2-3	few	17
TGCAGTGCTAGAGCGGCTAGCGCCTACAATGAGCAGTTCTTC	CSARAASAYNEQFF	NA	TRBV20-1	TRBJ2-1	NA	14
TGTGCCAGCAGTTTTGGGCTGTACTCCTACGAGCAGTACTTC	CASSFGLYSYEQYF	NA	TRBV12-3/TRBV12-4	TRBJ2-7	NA	14
TGTGCCAGCAGTTTTAATGATGGGACAGGGGTCTTCGAGCAGTACTTC	CASSFNDGTGVFEQYF	TRBD1	TRBV28	TRBJ2-7	once	16
TGTGCTAGTGGTTTGGCTGGTTTAAATGAAGCTTTCTTT	CASGLAGLNEAFF	NA	TRBV12-5	TRBJ1-1	few	13
TGTGCCAGCAGTTTGTCCGGTGGCAAGGGGGCAGGAATGGGAGCCAAAAACATTCAGTACTTC	CASSLSGGKGAGMGAKNIQYF	TRBD1	TRBV12-3/TRBV12-4	TRBJ2-4	NA	21
TGTGCCAGCAGCTTAAATTTGGGGGGTGAAGCTTTCTTT	CASSLNLGGEAFF	NA	TRBV7-3	TRBJ1-1	few	13
TGTGCCAGCAGCCCCGGGACTGTCCGCGATACGCAGTATTTT	CASSPGTVRDTQYF	NA	TRBV7-6	TRBJ2-3	NA	14
TGTGCCAGCAGTTTTATTTTCGGACAGTACACCGGGGAGCTGTTTTTT	CASSFIFGQYTGELFF	NA	TRBV12-3/TRBV12-4	TRBJ2-2	NA	16
TGTGCCAGCAGCTTAGGCACTAGCTCATCGGAGGGGAACATTCAGTACTTC	CASSLGTSSSEGNIQYF	NA	TRBV7-3	TRBJ2-4	few	17
TGTGCCAGCACCCTCCCGGCAGGGTCAGATACGCAGTATTTT	CASTLPAGSDTQYF	NA	TRBV5-6	TRBJ2-3	NA	14
TGTGCCAGCAGCATGCAACAGGGAATACGTTCACCCCTCCACTTT	CASSMQQGIRSPLHF	NA	TRBV5-6	TRBJ1-6	few	15
TGTGCCAGCAGCAGGAGGGGAGAGACCCAGTACTTC	CASSRRGETQYF	NA	TRBV11-2	TRBJ2-5	many	12
TGTGCCAGCAGTTCCCCGACGACAGGTTCCTACGAGCAGTACTTC	CASSSPTTGSYEQYF	NA	TRBV28	TRBJ2-7	NA	15
TGTGCCAGCAGCCAAGCCCCCGGCAGCACAGCTAACTATGGCTACACCTTC	CASSQAPGSTANYGYTF	NA	TRBV12-3/TRBV12-4	TRBJ1-2	few	17
TGTGCCAGCAGCACCCTTGTTGCGGGCGATACGCAGTATTTT	CASSTLVAGDTQYF	NA	TRBV9	TRBJ2-3	NA	14
TGTGCCAGCAGCTTAGCGTGGGTAGATACGCAGTATTTT	CASSLAWVDTQYF	NA	TRBV7-2	TRBJ2-3	NA	13
TGCAGTGCTATTAGCGCCCCCGAGGAGCAGTACTTC	CSAISAPEEQYF	NA	TRBV20-1	TRBJ2-7	many	12
TGTGCCAGCAGTCCGCGCGGACAGAGTGCCTATGGCTACACCTTC	CASSPRGQSAYGYTF	NA	TRBV12-3/TRBV12-4	TRBJ1-2	NA	15
TGTGCCAGCAGTTCCTCCGAGGGTGGCTACACCTTC	CASSSSEGGYTF	NA	TRBV28	TRBJ1-2	few	12
TGTGCCAGCAGCCAACAGGTTAACACCGGGGAGCTGTTTTTT	CASSQQVNTGELFF	NA	TRBV7-2	TRBJ2-2	NA	14
TGTGCCTGGAGTATTAGCAGCTACGAGCAGTACTTC	CAWSISSYEQYF	NA	TRBV30	TRBJ2-7	NA	12
TGTGCCAGCAGTGAACCCACCGGGACTAGCGCTTACGAGCAGTACTTC	CASSEPTGTSAYEQYF	TRBD2	TRBV25-1	TRBJ2-7	many	16
TGCGCCAGCAGCCATCAACCGACAGTAAACTATGGCTACACCTTC	CASSHQPTVNYGYTF	NA	TRBV4-1	TRBJ1-2	NA	15
TGTGCCAGCAAGTTATGGAAGGGTACGGAGACCCAGTACTTC	CASKLWKGTETQYF	NA	TRBV6-2/TRBV6-3	TRBJ2-5	NA	14
TGCAGTGCTAGTAGGGGGTCCGACTACGAGCAGTACTTC	CSASRGSDYEQYF	NA	TRBV20-1	TRBJ2-7	few	13
TGCGCCAGCACCCTTATGGAGACCTCCTACGAGCAGTACTTC	CASTLMETSYEQYF	NA	TRBV5-1	TRBJ2-7	NA	14
TGCGCCAGCAGCTTCGGACAGGTTAACACTGAAGCTTTCTTT	CASSFGQVNTEAFF	TRBD1	TRBV5-1	TRBJ1-1	many	14
TGTGCCAGCAGTTACGGTGACAGAGCTCTGAACTATGGCTACACCTTC	CASSYGDRALNYGYTF	NA	TRBV6-5	TRBJ1-2	few	16
TGTGCCAGCAGCCCCCAGCGGTTACAGAGCTCCTACAATGAGCAGTTCTTC	CASSPQRLQSSYNEQFF	NA	TRBV6-1	TRBJ2-1	few	17
TGTGCCAGCAGCTCCCCCCCAGATACGCAGTATTTT	CASSSPPDTQYF	NA	TRBV7-2	TRBJ2-3	many	12
TGTGCCAGCAGCCTGTCGACTAGTGGCACGCAGTATTTT	CASSLSTSGTQYF	NA	TRBV14	TRBJ2-3	few	13
TGTGCCAGCAGCCGTATACGGACAGGGGTACACAATGAGCAGTTCTTC	CASSRIRTGVHNEQFF	TRBD1	TRBV14	TRBJ2-1	NA	16
TGCAGTGCTAGAAGTCGACAGGCCGGCTACGAGCAGTACTTC	CSARSRQAGYEQYF	NA	TRBV20-1	TRBJ2-7	few	14
TGCGCCAGCAGCTTGGGAGTCGGGATGGGGGCCCAAGAGACCCAGTACTTC	CASSLGVGMGAQETQYF	NA	TRBV5-1	TRBJ2-5	few	17